The 26 T cell receptor beta chains given below trace back to one sample, sequenced in a study of follicular helper T cells after annual influenza vaccination. Time point here: 2014-2015 season, pre-vaccination. Only in-frame clones appear in the TCRdb table, and some are missing; sequencing was by immunoSEQ multiplex PCR. Of about 14,000 clones in the sample, approximately 85% were seen once. The sample was CXCR5- memory CD4+ T cells sorted from blood, taken on the day of influenza vaccination. These receptors all come from an adult who received the influenza vaccine.

V is TRBV7-9 and J is TRBJ1-2; D ambiguous. Trimming stripped 1 base from V and 4 bases from J, with 13 bases between. Germline V gene sequence: CDR1 SEHNR, CDR2 FQNEAQ (reference sequence). The CDR3 loop spans 15 amino acids. The CDR3 nucleotides are TGTGCCAGCAGCTTAGATGCCGGGTCTTCCTATGGCTACACCTTC. Encoded protein: CASSLDAGSSYGYTF.

The rearrangement uses TRBV2 and TRBJ1-2; the D gene is possibly TRBD1 (5 bases). Germline CDR1 reads SNHLY; CDR2 reads FYNNEI. This CDR3 has 14 amino acids. V lost 4 bases, J lost 1 base, and 10 bases lay in between. CDR3 DNA sequence: TGTGCCAGCAGTGTCTTGGGGGTTAACTATGGCTACACCTTC. Encoded protein: CASSVLGVNYGYTF.

The chain couples TRBV7-2 to TRBJ2-1; the match to TRBD2 covers 10 bases. J lost 4 bases, V lost 5 bases, and 5 bases had no gene match. Germline lookup yields CDR1 SGHTA and CDR2 FQGNSA. CDR3 length equals 15 residues. CDR3 sequence reads: CASSLGLATYNEQFF. In DNA form, the CDR3 reads TGTGCCAGCAGCCTGGGACTAGCGACATACAATGAGCAGTTCTTC.

This chain connects TRBV9 to TRBJ1-1; 10 bases are a match to TRBD1. Germline CDR1 reads SGDLS; CDR2 reads YYNGEE. CDR3 size: 16 residues. Trimming at V came to 7 bases and at J to 1 base, leaving 10 bases not matched to a gene. CDR3: CASGQGDLKRNTEAFF. The CDR3 DNA follows: TGTGCCAGCGGACAGGGGGATTTGAAAAGGAACACTGAAGCTTTCTTT. Drawing the rest from reference TRBV9 and TRBJ1-1, the complete variable domain is DSGVTQTPKHLITATGQRVTLRCSPRSGDLSVYWYQQSLDQGLQFLIQYYNGEERAKGNILERFSAQQFPDLHSELNLSSLELGDSALYFCASGQGDLKRNTEAFFGQGTRLTVV.

The rearrangement uses TRBV7-2 and TRBJ1-4; TRBD1 agrees at 8 bases. Germline-derived CDR1 and CDR2 are SGHTA and FQGNSA. The CDR3 length is 15 residues. With V trimmed by 5 bases and J by 2 bases, 4 bases remained unmatched. The CDR3 region is CASSRTGRTNEKLFF. CDR3 DNA: TGTGCCAGCAGCAGGACAGGGAGGACTAATGAAAAACTGTTTTTT.

The CDR3 DNA reads TGTGCCAGCTCTCGTAGCGGCACAGATACGCAGTATTTT. Amino acids: CASSRSGTDTQYF. This sequence joins TRBV18 and TRBJ2-3; perhaps TRBD2 as D (5 bases). Trimming removed 6 bases from V and 1 base from J, with 8 bases in between. This CDR3 spans 13 amino acids. The germline gives CDR1 KGHSH, CDR2 LQKENI.

The chain joins TRBV7-8 to TRBJ2-6; D gene unclear. Germline V CDR1 and CDR2: SGHVS, FQNEAQ. V shed 4 bases and J shed 2 bases, with 6 bases lying between them. The CDR3 has 14 amino acids. CDR3 nucleotide sequence: TGTGCCAGCAGCTCTCTTACTGGGGCCAACGTCCTGACTTTC. This sequence encodes CASSSLTGANVLTF.

The rearrangement links TRBV7-9 to TRBJ1-4; D is undetermined. Trimming stripped 3 bases from V and 5 bases from J, with 10 bases between. CDR1 is SEHNR, CDR2 FQNEAQ, per germline (reference sequence). This CDR3 region has 14 residues. DNA of the CDR3: TGTGCCAGCAGCTTTGGCCAGTTAAATGAAAAACTGTTTTTT. The encoded protein is CASSFGQLNEKLFF.

The chain joins TRBV5-6 to TRBJ2-3, with D maybe TRBD2 (6 bases). This CDR3 is built from 13 residues. V lost 4 bases and J lost 6, with 12 bases in between. The germline CDR1 and CDR2 sequences are SGHDT and YYEEEE. CDR3 DNA: TGTGCCAGCAGCCGGGAGAGGGTCGATACGCAGTATTTT. Residues: CASSRERVDTQYF.

The rearrangement uses TRBV2 and TRBJ2-5; D possibly matches TRBD1 or TRBD2 (6 bases each). The V end lost 5 bases, the J end lost 5 bases, and 18 bases lay between the germline ends. The CDR3 sequence is 15 residues long. Germline assignment: CDR1 SNHLY and CDR2 FYNNEI. CDR3 in DNA: TGTGCCAGCAGTTCTCTACAGGGACTGAGGGAGACCCAGTACTTC. Encoded protein: CASSSLQGLRETQYF.

The chain couples TRBV18 to TRBJ1-5, with D possibly being TRBD1 (5 bases). This CDR3 has 13 residues. V was shortened by 8 bases and J by 3 bases, with 11 bases between the two germline ends. Germline V lookup: CDR1 KGHSH, CDR2 LQKENI. CDR3 sequence (DNA): TGTGCCAGCGCCACGACAGTCAATCAGCCCCAGCATTTT. Protein sequence: CASATTVNQPQHF.

The V gene is TRBV6-6, the J gene TRBJ1-6, with TRBD1 identical over 9 bases. Germline CDR1 reads MNHNY; CDR2 reads SVGAGI (reference sequence). This CDR3 has 12 residues. Unmatched junction bases numbered 5, after V lost 6 bases and J lost 14 bases. The CDR3 protein is CASREGTGSLHF. In nucleotides, the CDR3 is TGTGCCAGCAGGGAAGGGACAGGGTCCCTCCACTTT.

The rearrangement joins TRBV4-1 to TRBJ2-1; 9 nucleotides agree with TRBD2. J was trimmed by 7 bases and V by 6 bases; bases with no gene match: 10. This CDR3 has 15 residues. CDR1 and CDR2 from the germline V gene are MGHRA and YSYEKL. CDR3 protein: CASRERLAVDNEQFF. The CDR3 DNA reads as TGCGCCAGCAGAGAAAGACTAGCGGTAGATAATGAGCAGTTCTTC.

The rearrangement uses TRBV5-1 and TRBJ1-4, with 12 bases fitting TRBD1. This CDR3 has 18 residues. The V segment lost 5 bases and the J segment 3 bases; nucleotides outside the gene matches: 11. Per germline, CDR1 SGHRS and CDR2 YFSETQ. CDR3 nucleotides: TGCGCCAGCAGACCTACCGGGACAGGGGGCGTTTCTAATGAAAAACTGTTTTTT. This sequence encodes CASRPTGTGGVSNEKLFF.

The genes are TRBV28 and TRBJ2-1, with D possibly being TRBD1 or TRBD2 (5 bases each). CDR3 length: 15 amino acids. V dropped 5 bases and J dropped 7 bases, with 18 bases sitting between them. CDR1 is MDHEN, CDR2 SYDVKM, per germline. This CDR3 is CASSDPRGRGNEQFF. The CDR3 DNA sequence: TGTGCCAGCAGTGATCCTAGGGGACGGGGTAATGAGCAGTTCTTC.

The gene calls are TRBV7-2 and TRBJ2-5; 7 bases align to TRBD1. Trimming removed 4 bases from V and 2 bases from J; junction bases left unmatched: 4. Germline CDR1 is SGHTA and CDR2 is FQGNSA. The CDR3 is 14 residues long. This chain's CDR3 is CASSSPGQQETQYF. In DNA, the CDR3 is TGTGCCAGCAGCTCGCCGGGACAGCAAGAGACCCAGTACTTC.

This clone was counted between two and nine times. V usage is TRBV4-1 and J usage is TRBJ1-3; D is uncertain. Germline V gene lookup returns CDR1 MGHRA and CDR2 YSYEKL. The CDR3 has 15 amino acids. Trimming took 1 base from V and 0 from J, leaving 7 bases between them. CDR3 in amino acids: CASSQGDLSGNTIYF. CDR3 nucleotides: TGCGCCAGCAGCCAAGGAGACCTCTCTGGAAACACCATATATTTT.

This clone was counted once. The chain recombines TRBV2 with TRBJ2-3; D might be TRBD1 or TRBD2, each matching 6 bases. Trimming removed 3 bases at V and 5 bases at J, with 15 bases between. This CDR3 contains 15 residues. Germline V lookup: CDR1 SNHLY, CDR2 FYNNEI. CDR3 residues: CASSDRGARKDTQYF. CDR3 bases: TGTGCCAGCAGTGATAGGGGGGCTCGGAAAGATACGCAGTATTTT.

The chain couples TRBV11-2 to TRBJ2-7, with TRBD1 matching 8 bases. The germline V gene encodes CDR1 SGHAT and CDR2 FQNNGV. CDR3 length: 14 amino acids. V lost 4 bases to trimming and J lost 6 bases; unmatched junction nucleotides: 8. Here the CDR3 reads CASSSKPGGSEQYF. Written as DNA, the CDR3 is TGTGCCAGCAGCTCAAAACCAGGGGGCTCCGAGCAGTACTTC.

The V call is TRBV2, the J call TRBJ2-7; no clear D gene. The germline V gene encodes CDR1 SNHLY and CDR2 FYNNEI. The CDR3 sequence is 15 residues long. Trimming shortened V by 0 bases and J by 0 bases, and 9 bases separated the two germline ends. The CDR3 is CASSEAYGPSYEQYF. The CDR3 nucleotides are TGTGCCAGCAGTGAAGCATATGGACCCTCCTACGAGCAGTACTTC. Supplemented by reference TRBV2 and TRBJ2-7, the full variable domain reads EPEVTQTPSHQVTQMGQEVILRCVPISNHLYFYWYRQILGQKVEFLVSFYNNEISEKSEIFDDQFSVERPDGSNFTLKIRSTKLEDSAMYFCASSEAYGPSYEQYFGPGTRLTVT.

V and J are TRBV6-6 and TRBJ2-1; D is unclear. Germline V gives CDR1 MNHNY, CDR2 SVGAGI (reference sequence). This CDR3 spans 11 amino acids. Trimming left V 5 bases short and J 5 bases short, with 4 bases between. The DNA for the CDR3 is TGTGCCAGCAGTCTGCACAATGAGCAGTTCTTC. It yields the protein CASSLHNEQFF.

This clone has only one observation. The chain employs TRBV25-1 and TRBJ2-5, with 8 bases matching TRBD2. CDR1 and CDR2 (germline): MGHDK, SYGVNS. The CDR3 contains 15 residues. V trimming: 0 bases; J trimming: 4 bases; junction bases outside the gene matches: 4. The CDR3 reads CASSEYFAGGETQYF. CDR3 nucleotide sequence: TGTGCCAGCAGTGAATATTTCGCGGGAGGAGAGACCCAGTACTTC.

J is TRBJ2-3 and V is TRBV10-1; D not resolved. V was pared by 4 bases and J by 7 bases, with 6 bases between. Germline CDR1 reads WNHNN; CDR2 reads SYGVQD (reference sequence). This CDR3 contains 11 residues. The DNA of the CDR3 is TGCGCCAGCAGTGGCTCAAATACGCAGTATTTT. Translation gives CASSGSNTQYF.

The sample holds a few counts of this clone. The rearrangement links TRBV4-3 to TRBJ1-1; the D is unclear. CDR3 length equals 15 residues. V was cut by 3 bases and J by 0 bases, with 11 bases left in between. Germline CDR1 and CDR2: LGHNA and YSLEER. The CDR3: CASSHANLMNTEAFF. The CDR3 DNA reads TGCGCCAGCAGCCATGCAAACCTGATGAACACTGAAGCTTTCTTT.

The chain joins TRBV7-3 to TRBJ1-4; D gene ambiguous. This CDR3 is built from 13 residues. V gave up 5 bases and J gave up 8 bases, with 12 bases separating them. Germline V lookup: CDR1 SGHTA, CDR2 FQGTGA. CDR3 in DNA: TGTGCCAGCAGCATAGCCGAAGGGGAAAAACTGTTTTTT. Amino acids: CASSIAEGEKLFF.

The chain recombines TRBV5-1 with TRBJ2-1; TRBD1 might be the D (5 bases). Trimming left V 0 bases short and J 9 bases short, with 7 bases between. The CDR3 consists of 12 residues. The germline V gene encodes CDR1 SGHRS and CDR2 YFSETQ. The CDR3 protein is CASSLGRGEQFF. DNA of the CDR3: TGCGCCAGCAGCTTGGGTAGGGGTGAGCAGTTCTTC.